A single sample is the source of the 31 T cell receptor beta chains below, sequenced in a study of blood T cell repertoires in COVID-19. The table came from immunoSEQ multiplex PCR; TCRdb's copy has only in-frame clones and leaves some out. The sample consists of hundreds of thousands of clones, more than 85% of them appearing once. The specimen sequenced was PBMCs or T cells enriched from blood (not recorded which). The receptors come from a woman aged 25 to 39 who had recovered from COVID-19.

The chain uses TRBV6-2 or TRBV6-3 and TRBJ1-1, with 9 bases aligning to TRBD1. Germline V gene sequence: CDR1 MNHEY, CDR2 SVGEGT. V trimming: 6 bases; J trimming: 7 bases; junction bases outside the gene matches: 9. The CDR3 sequence is 14 residues long. In DNA, the CDR3 is TGTGCCAGCAGCAGACTCACAGGGGGCCTTGAAGCTTTCTTT. The encoded protein is CASSRLTGGLEAFF.

This CDR3 reads CASGEDRSGYTF. The CDR3 DNA sequence: TGTGCTAGTGGTGAGGACAGGTCTGGCTACACCTTC. This rearrangement joins TRBV12-5 to TRBJ1-2; 7 bases line up with TRBD1. Germline CDR1 and CDR2: LGHNT and FRNRAP. The CDR3 spans 12 residues. V gave up 5 bases and J gave up 7 bases; unmatched junction bases: 4.

The V and J genes are TRBV29-1 and TRBJ1-2; 10 bases match TRBD1. CDR1 is SQVTM and CDR2 is ANQGSEA in the germline V gene. V trimming: 0 bases; J trimming: 6 bases; junction bases outside the gene matches: 10. The CDR3 is made up of 16 amino acids. The CDR3 bases are TGCAGCGTTGAAGACCAGACAGGGGGCCACCCCGATGGCTACACCTTC. It encodes CSVEDQTGGHPDGYTF.

The V and J genes are TRBV14 and TRBJ1-5, with D hard to call. CDR1 and CDR2 (germline): SGHDN, FVKESK. V lost 1 base and J lost 0, with 19 bases in between. The CDR3 has 19 amino acids. The DNA of the CDR3 is TGTGCCAGCAGCCAAGTCTTAGCGGGGAACAAATATAGCAATCAGCCCCAGCATTTT. Translating it yields CASSQVLAGNKYSNQPQHF.

This chain joins TRBV7-6 and TRBJ2-2; 7 bases fit TRBD1. V lost 6 bases to trimming and J lost 6 bases; unmatched junction nucleotides: 4. Germline V gene data show CDR1 as SGHVS and CDR2 as FNYEAQ. This CDR3 contains 13 residues. DNA of the CDR3: TGTGCCAGCAGTCCAGGGGGTCCCGGGGAGCTGTTTTTT. Its translation is CASSPGGPGELFF.

The rearrangement uses TRBV5-6 and TRBJ2-1, with D possibly being TRBD2 (7 bases). The CDR3 extends over 18 amino acids. Germline loops: CDR1 SGHDT, CDR2 YYEEEE. V lost 3 bases and J 3 bases, leaving 22 bases between the germline ends. Written as DNA, the CDR3 is TGTGCCAGCAGCTCGATCCTAACGGGGGGCCTACGCTACAATGAGCAGTTCTTC. Translation gives CASSSILTGGLRYNEQFF.

In its sample, this clone was seen a few times. DNA of the CDR3: TGTGCCAGCAGCTCTGACATCATTCAGCCCCAGCATTTT. This gives the protein CASSSDIIQPQHF. The chain has TRBV5-5 and TRBJ1-5; D is undetermined. The length of the CDR3 is 13 residues. CDR1 SGHKS and CDR2 YYEKEE come from the germline V gene (reference sequence). Trimming removed 3 bases from V and 6 bases from J, with 10 bases in between.

This clone occurred once. V usage is TRBV7-2 and J usage is TRBJ2-7; D call uncertain. The CDR3 length is 13 residues. The germline CDR1 and CDR2 sequences are SGHTA and FQGNSA. V gave up 2 bases and J gave up 4 bases, with 9 bases separating them. CDR3 protein: CASSLSGRYEQYF. The CDR3 nucleotides read TGTGCCAGCAGCTTATCAGGCAGATACGAGCAGTACTTC. Full variable domain (rest looked up from reference TRBV7-2 and TRBJ2-7): GAGVSQSPSNKVTEKGKDVELRCDPISGHTALYWYRQSLGQGLEFLIYFQGNSAPDKSGLPSDRFSAERTGGSVSTLTIQRTQQEDSAVYLCASSLSGRYEQYFGPGTRLTVT.

V gene TRBV2 combines with J gene TRBJ1-4; possibly TRBD1 for D (5 bases). V dropped 4 bases and J dropped 8 bases, with 14 bases sitting between them. The CDR3 covers 14 residues. Germline loops: CDR1 SNHLY, CDR2 FYNNEI. This CDR3 is CASSARQTREKLFF. CDR3 in DNA: TGTGCCAGCAGTGCCAGACAGACTCGGGAAAAACTGTTTTTT.

The rearrangement links TRBV12-3 or TRBV12-4 to TRBJ2-2; D not resolved. CDR3 length: 13 residues. Trimming removed 7 bases at V and 1 base at J, with 7 bases between. The CDR3 loop reads CASTLMNTGELFF. CDR3 bases: TGTGCCAGCACCCTAATGAACACCGGGGAGCTGTTTTTT.

CDR3 in amino acids: CSASPRTGWDEQFF. The CDR3 nucleotides read TGCAGTGCTAGTCCCAGGACAGGGTGGGATGAGCAGTTCTTC. The chain is built from TRBV20-1 and TRBJ2-1; 8 nucleotides agree with TRBD1. The CDR3 covers 14 residues. Germline V gives CDR1 DFQATT, CDR2 SNEGSKA (reference sequence). The J segment lost 8 bases and the V segment lost 3 bases, leaving 9 bases of the junction unmatched.

The genes are TRBV6-5 and TRBJ2-5, with 8 nucleotides matching TRBD1. With V trimmed by 6 bases and J by 5 bases, 5 bases remained unmatched. Germline V lookup: CDR1 MNHEY, CDR2 SVGAGI. The CDR3 contains 13 residues. CDR3 residues: CASSRGPRETQYF. In nucleotides, the CDR3 is TGTGCCAGCAGCAGGGGGCCCCGGGAGACCCAGTACTTC.

This chain links TRBV9 with TRBJ2-5; 9 bases are a match to TRBD2. The CDR3 covers 16 residues. CDR1 is SGDLS and CDR2 is YYNGEE in the germline V gene. With V trimmed by 0 bases and J by 0 bases, 3 bases remained unmatched. Here the CDR3 reads CASSVGSGGNQETQYF. The CDR3 region has the DNA TGTGCCAGCAGCGTAGGGAGCGGGGGGAACCAAGAGACCCAGTACTTC.

V and J are TRBV30 and TRBJ2-4; 8 nucleotides line up with TRBD2. With V trimmed by 1 base and J by 1 base, 6 bases remained unmatched. Germline V gene data show CDR1 as GTSNPN and CDR2 as SVGIG (reference sequence). CDR3 length equals 16 residues. The CDR3 bases are TGTGCCTGGAGTGCCCCCCCGGGGGGGGCCAAAAACATTCAGTACTTC. Protein product: CAWSAPPGGAKNIQYF. Variable domain in full (rest from reference TRBV30 and TRBJ2-4): SQTIHQWPATLVQPVGSPLSLECTVEGTSNPNLYWYRQAAGRGLQLLFYSVGIGQISSEVPQNLSASRPQDRQFILSSKKLLLSDSGFYLCAWSAPPGGAKNIQYFGAGTRLSVL.

This rearrangement joins TRBV15 to TRBJ2-5; no firm D call. V shed 1 base and J shed 5 bases, with 8 bases lying between them. In germline, CDR1 is LNHNV, CDR2 YYDKDF (reference sequence). The CDR3 totals 13 residues. This chain's CDR3 is CATSRGVEETQYF. DNA of the CDR3: TGTGCCACCAGCAGAGGCGTGGAGGAGACCCAGTACTTC.

The chain couples TRBV28 to TRBJ2-2; TRBD1 matches at 12 bases. J was trimmed by 3 bases and V by 6 bases; bases with no gene match: 5. The germline V gene has CDR1 MDHEN and CDR2 SYDVKM. The CDR3 totals 16 residues. CDR3 nucleotides: TGTGCCAGCAGGACCGGGACAGGGGGCTACACCGGGGAGCTGTTTTTT. Encoded protein: CASRTGTGGYTGELFF. Supplemented by reference TRBV28 and TRBJ2-2, the full variable domain reads DVKVTQSSRYLVKRTGEKVFLECVQDMDHENMFWYRQDPGLGLRLIYFSYDVKMKEKGDIPEGYSVSREKKERFSLILESASTNQTSMYLCASRTGTGGYTGELFFGEGSRLTVL.

In nucleotides, the CDR3 is TGTGCCTGGAGTCCGGACACCTTGGGGCCCCTCCACTTT. This translates into CAWSPDTLGPLHF. The V gene is TRBV30, the J gene TRBJ1-6; D is possibly TRBD1 (5 bases). The CDR3 runs to 13 residues. V gave up 2 bases and J gave up 13 bases, with 15 bases separating them. From germline, CDR1 is GTSNPN and CDR2 SVGIG (reference sequence).

The chain combines TRBV6-2 or TRBV6-3 with TRBJ2-1; the match to TRBD1 covers 9 bases. V lost 8 bases, J lost 2 bases, and 10 bases stayed unmatched. The length of the CDR3 is 16 residues. CDR1 is MNHEY, CDR2 SVGEGT, per germline. In DNA, the CDR3 is TGTGCCAGCGGCCCCTGGGGGACAGGGACCTACAATGAGCAGTTCTTC. It is translated as CASGPWGTGTYNEQFF.

V gene TRBV6-5 combines with J gene TRBJ1-2; D gene uncertain. The CDR3 consists of 14 residues. Per germline, CDR1 MNHEY and CDR2 SVGAGI. V was shortened by 0 bases and J by 7 bases, with 12 bases between the two germline ends. The CDR3 loop reads CASSYSPGVAGYTF. In DNA, the CDR3 is TGTGCCAGCAGTTACTCCCCCGGGGTGGCTGGCTACACCTTC.

The J gene is TRBJ1-4, the V gene TRBV30; D not resolved. This CDR3 is 19 amino acids long. Trimming removed 1 base at V and 1 base at J, with 22 bases between. The V gene's germline CDR1 is GTSNPN and CDR2 SVGIG (reference sequence). The CDR3 region is CAWSEKWRVVWQTNEKLFF. The CDR3 DNA reads TGTGCCTGGAGTGAGAAGTGGAGGGTGGTATGGCAAACTAATGAAAAACTGTTTTTT.

This rearrangement joins TRBV18 to TRBJ1-1; no firm D call. V lost 0 bases to trimming and J lost 1 base, with 6 bases between them. Germline CDR1 and CDR2: KGHSH and LQKENI. The CDR3 is 14 residues long. This chain's CDR3 is CASSPPNKNTEAFF. CDR3 sequence (DNA): TGTGCCAGCTCACCACCGAACAAGAACACTGAAGCTTTCTTT.

This sequence joins TRBV9 and TRBJ1-6, with TRBD1 matching over 7 bases. The J segment lost 8 bases and the V segment lost 4 bases, leaving 3 bases of the junction unmatched. Germline V CDR1 and CDR2: SGDLS, YYNGEE. The CDR3 has 13 amino acids. This CDR3 reads CASSLQGDSPLHF. CDR3 DNA: TGTGCCAGCAGCCTTCAGGGGGATTCACCCCTCCACTTT.

This clone occurred a few times. The chain joins TRBV29-1 to TRBJ1-1, with D possibly matching TRBD1 (5 bases). V shed 7 bases and J shed 5 bases, with 17 bases lying between them. Per germline, CDR1 SQVTM and CDR2 ANQGSEA. The CDR3 is made up of 13 amino acids. CDR3 in amino acids: CSGRGGTGTEAFF. The CDR3 region has the DNA TGCAGCGGTCGGGGGGGTACTGGGACTGAAGCTTTCTTT.

As to this clone: One junction end disagrees with the germline gene, perhaps due to a read error. In the same sample, other DNA sequences code for this CDR3. This rearrangement joins TRBV11-3 to TRBJ1-1; D is unresolved. Germline V gene sequence: CDR1 SGHNT, CDR2 YENEEA. The CDR3 loop spans 13 amino acids. The CDR3 spells CASSLNSYTEAFF. CDR3 nucleotide sequence: TGTGCTAGCAGCTTAAACTCCTACACTGAAGCTTTCTTT.

In DNA form, the CDR3 reads TGTGCCAGCAGCGTAGCCCCGCAGGGGGAGTTTTCTGGCTACACCTTC. Amino acids: CASSVAPQGEFSGYTF. The chain is built from TRBV9 and TRBJ1-2, with 7 bases matching TRBD1. The CDR3 length is 16 residues. V lost 0 bases and J lost 7; bases outside the gene matches: 12. The V gene's germline CDR1 is SGDLS and CDR2 YYNGEE.

The chain combines TRBV5-1 with TRBJ2-3; TRBD2 matches at 9 bases. CDR3 size: 16 residues. V lost 1 base to trimming and J lost 6 bases; unmatched junction nucleotides: 9. The V gene's germline CDR1 is SGHRS and CDR2 YFSETQ. The CDR3 DNA reads as TGCGCCAGCAGCTTGTTTAGCGGGGGAGCGGCCGATACGCAGTATTTT. This encodes CASSLFSGGAADTQYF.

The rearrangement joins TRBV29-1 to TRBJ2-7, with D possibly being TRBD1 (6 bases). Germline CDR1 is SQVTM and CDR2 is ANQGSEA. V was trimmed by 1 base and J by 6 bases, leaving 13 bases between them. The CDR3 runs to 13 residues. In DNA, the CDR3 is TGCAGCGTTGAAGGGGAACAGGGCGGCGAGCAGTACTTC. It translates to CSVEGEQGGEQYF.

This clone was picked up a small number of times. The rearrangement uses TRBV29-1 and TRBJ1-2; TRBD1 matches 8 bases. Germline loops: CDR1 SQVTM, CDR2 ANQGSEA. The CDR3 extends over 12 amino acids. V dropped 7 bases and J dropped 3; count of bases not matched to a gene: 4. DNA of the CDR3: TGCAGCGGGGTACAGGGGGACTATGGCTACACCTTC. It yields the protein CSGVQGDYGYTF.

V is TRBV29-1 and J is TRBJ2-7; D is uncertain. Germline V lookup: CDR1 SQVTM, CDR2 ANQGSEA. The CDR3 runs to 11 residues. The ends were cut back, 7 bases at V and 2 bases at J, with 9 bases in the middle. The DNA of the CDR3 is TGCAGCGGCCGAGACACCTACGAGCAGTACTTC. Encoded protein: CSGRDTYEQYF.

The genes are TRBV2 and TRBJ2-3; TRBD1 might be the D (6 bases). The germline V gene encodes CDR1 SNHLY and CDR2 FYNNEI. The V gene lost 6 bases and the J gene lost 6 bases, with 19 bases spanning the gap. The CDR3 is 15 residues long. CDR3 sequence reads: CASRRQTQTGDTQYF. The CDR3 bases are TGTGCCAGCAGGCGGCAAACCCAAACAGGGGATACGCAGTATTTT.

The rearrangement uses TRBV29-1 and TRBJ2-3; 9 positions agree with TRBD1. In germline, CDR1 is SQVTM, CDR2 ANQGSEA. CDR3 size: 13 residues. J lost 6 bases, V lost 6 bases, and 7 bases had no gene match. In DNA, the CDR3 is TGCAGCGTGGGACAGGGTTCTTGGGATACGCAGTATTTT. It specifies CSVGQGSWDTQYF.